This T cell receptor beta chain was sequenced for a study of blood T cell repertoires in COVID-19. The protocol was immunoSEQ multiplex PCR, while the TCRdb copy is restricted to in-frame clones and leaves out a portion. Among around 240,000 clones listed, 65% to 90% were seen once. Trimming left V 8 bases short and J 7 bases short, with 21 bases between. Germline values: CDR1 LNHDA, CDR2 SQIVND (reference sequence). This CDR3 region has 15 residues. V usage is TRBV19 and J usage is TRBJ1-5, with D hard to call. The sequence derives from a woman between 50 and 59 years old with acute or convalescent COVID-19. Sequenced sample: peripheral blood. The chain's CDR3 is CASHQQVDPRQPQHF. CDR3 DNA: TGTGCCAGTCACCAGCAGGTTGACCCAAGGCAGCCCCAGCATTTT.